This T cell receptor beta chain was obtained from a study of glioma-infiltrating T cells after dendritic cell vaccination. Study as a whole: Samples are from glioblastoma patients in Phase I and II dendritic cell vaccine trials. Monocyte-derived dendritic cells, cultured 7 to 8 days with IL-4 and GM-CSF, were pulsed with autologous tumor lysate.

The PCR used 60 V beta and 13 J beta primers. Repertoires were generated with immunoSEQ multiplex PCR, while TCRdb's copy carries only in-frame clones and drops some. The table shows some 73,000 clones, with roughly 80% occurring only once. Trimming shortened V by 4 bases and J by 6 bases, and 13 bases separated the two germline ends. Germline V gene data show CDR1 as SGHRS and CDR2 as YFSETQ. This CDR3 region has 13 residues. The receptor's source is a human donor with glioblastoma. The sequencing used blood, collected before dendritic cell vaccination. The chain employs TRBV5-1 and TRBJ2-5; D is possibly TRBD1 (6 bases). CDR3 in DNA: TGCGCCAGCAGCCCAACAGGGCCGCAGACCCAGTACTTC. This encodes CASSPTGPQTQYF.